The entry below gives a single T cell receptor (beta chain) sequence along with its context. This clonotype has just a few counts. Its cognate antigen has yet to be identified. There are no base qualities to consult, and no much larger clone falls within one base. From a lookup of the germline V gene, CDR1 and CDR2 are SGHRS and YFSETQ. V is shortened by 4 bases, J by 4 bases, and the region joining them spans 15 bases. Counted from cysteine to phenylalanine, this CDR3 has 14 amino acids. Left in the record is the CDR3 DNA by itself, 42 bases read in frame from the first base. This sample is part of a study of patients and donors after allogeneic stem cell transplantation (dated by TCRdb to 2020 to 2022). Library construction relied on RT-PCR. Sequencing used a NextSeq 550. The public reads were run again by TCRdb, first through fastp at Q25 and then through MiXCR, and only productive beta chains were kept. Each entry is one CDR3 protein sequence, shown with its most common DNA and genes. The sample table lists hundreds of thousands of distinct CDR3 sequences, roughly 16% of them with a count of one. Of the sample, 6% to 8% is held by the ten largest clones.

The chain is encoded by TRBV5-1 joined to TRBJ2-7; the D gene is not confidently resolved. This receptor was identified in a human donor who was either an allogeneic HSCT recipient or a stem cell or donor lymphocyte infusion donor (not recorded which). It is not recorded whose cells these are; they may come from a transplant donor. Sequencing input: blood, either unsorted or a sorted T cell fraction (not recorded which). This receptor has the CDR3 CASSPRTTAYEQYF. Read as DNA, the sequence is TGCGCCAGCAGCCCGCGAACTACAGCTTACGAGCAGTACTTC.